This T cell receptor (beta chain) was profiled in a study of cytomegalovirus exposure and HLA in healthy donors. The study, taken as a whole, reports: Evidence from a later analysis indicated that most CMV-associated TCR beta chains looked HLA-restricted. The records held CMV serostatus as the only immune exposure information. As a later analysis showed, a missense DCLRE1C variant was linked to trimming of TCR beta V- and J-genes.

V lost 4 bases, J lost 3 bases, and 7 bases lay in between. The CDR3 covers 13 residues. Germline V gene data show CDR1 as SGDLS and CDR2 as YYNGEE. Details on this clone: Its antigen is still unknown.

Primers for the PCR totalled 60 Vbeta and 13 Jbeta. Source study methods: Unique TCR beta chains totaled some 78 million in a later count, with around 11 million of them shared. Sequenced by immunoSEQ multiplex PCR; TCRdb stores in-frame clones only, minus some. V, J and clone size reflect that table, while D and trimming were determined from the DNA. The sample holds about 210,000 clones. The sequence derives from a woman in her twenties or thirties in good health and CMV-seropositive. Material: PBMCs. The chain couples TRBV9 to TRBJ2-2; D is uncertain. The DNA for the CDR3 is TGTGCCAGCAGCCCCGGGTACACCGGGGAGCTGTTTTTT. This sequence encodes CASSPGYTGELFF.